The clone carrying this T cell receptor beta chain was observed many times. Building of the TCR beta libraries involved iRepertoire HTBI primers and Arm-PCR of CDR3 regions. TCRdb passed the multiplex PCR reads through MiXCR, listing each CDR3 protein once. This table holds some 400,000 distinct CDR3 sequences, 15% found once. This sample's time point: newly diagnosed GD, antithyroid drugs for less than 3 months. Following extraction of RNA from PBMCs, that RNA was used to make the TCR library. The V end lost 6 bases, the J end lost 1 base, and 12 bases lay between the germline ends. CDR1 and CDR2 (germline): SNHLY, FYNNEI. There are 14 residues in the CDR3. These data come from a study of regulatory T cells in long-lasting Graves disease. These records were also assigned to another study, of T cells in Graves' hyperthyroidism and ophthalmopathy. That paper notes: Ophthalmopathy, as predicted by the model, came a median about seven months after the prediction.

The clonotype comes from a woman younger than 45 with Graves disease. The chain has TRBV2 and TRBJ1-2; D is perhaps TRBD1 (5 bases). The input for sequencing was peripheral blood mononuclear cells (PBMCs), taken at new diagnosis, from a patient treated with antithyroid drugs. This chain's CDR3 is CASSETTVNYGYTF. The CDR3, as DNA: TGTGCCAGCAGCGAAACGACAGTTAACTATGGCTACACCTTC.